This passage covers 18 T cell receptor beta chains from one sample sequenced in a study of regulatory T cells in long-lasting Graves disease. Time point indicated: newly diagnosed GD, antithyroid drugs for less than 3 months. RNA isolated from PBMCs was used to make the TCR library. Sequencing libraries for TCR beta were prepared with iRepertoire HTBI primers and Arm-PCR of CDR3 regions. TCRdb independently ran MiXCR on the multiplex PCR reads; one entry per CDR3 protein. The sample has about 430,000 distinct CDR3 sequences; 15% are singletons. This sample also appeared in a second study, on T cells in Graves' hyperthyroidism and ophthalmopathy.

The material sequenced was peripheral blood mononuclear cells (PBMCs), taken at new diagnosis, from a patient treated with antithyroid drugs. These receptors came from a woman aged 40 to 55 with Graves disease.

This clonotype was detected many times. The gene calls are TRBV20-1 and TRBJ2-2; no clear D gene. CDR3 length: 14 amino acids. Trimming stripped 5 bases from V and 0 bases from J, with 10 bases between. CDR1 is DFQATT, CDR2 SNEGSKA, per germline (reference sequence). This CDR3 is CSAWHSANTGELFF. The CDR3 coding sequence is TGCAGTGCTTGGCATAGTGCGAACACCGGGGAGCTGTTTTTT.

This clonotype was observed at least ten times. The chain combines TRBV10-2 with TRBJ1-2; TRBD1 agrees at 10 bases. V lost 3 bases, J lost 4 bases, and 5 bases stayed unmatched. This CDR3 spans 15 amino acids. Germline V gene lookup returns CDR1 WSHSY and CDR2 SAAADI. In nucleotides, the CDR3 is TGCGCCAGCAGTGAAAGGACAGGGGGATTCTATGGCTACACCTTC. Encoded protein: CASSERTGGFYGYTF.

This clonotype was recorded many times. The chain employs TRBV7-8 and TRBJ2-3; either TRBD1 or TRBD2 may supply D (6 bases each). The CDR3 sequence is 14 residues long. Germline CDR1 SGHVS, CDR2 FQNEAQ. Trimming shortened V by 4 bases and J by 6 bases, and 14 bases separated the two germline ends. This chain's CDR3 is CASSSRWGADTQYF. CDR3 nucleotides: TGTGCCAGCAGCTCGAGGTGGGGGGCGGATACGCAGTATTTT.

This clonotype was seen ten or more times. This sequence joins TRBV12-3 or TRBV12-4 and TRBJ2-6; D may be TRBD2 (6 bases). The CDR3 consists of 15 residues. Trimming took off 4 bases at V and 0 bases at J, with 7 bases between the two ends. The CDR3 DNA sequence: TGTGCCAGCAGTTCGGACTACTCTGGGGCCAACGTCCTGACTTTC. It translates to CASSSDYSGANVLTF.

This clonotype was found many times. V is TRBV5-1 and J is TRBJ1-1; D not certain. Germline-derived CDR1 and CDR2 are SGHRS and YFSETQ. The V end lost 4 bases, the J end lost 3 bases, and 13 bases lay between the germline ends. This CDR3 is built from 14 residues. This CDR3 reads CASSPDSLDTEAFF. In DNA form, the CDR3 reads TGCGCCAGCAGCCCGGACTCTTTGGACACTGAAGCTTTCTTT. Variable domain in full (rest from reference TRBV5-1 and TRBJ1-1): KAGVTQTPRYLIKTRGQQVTLSCSPISGHRSVSWYQQTPGQGLQFLFEYFSETQRNKGNFPGRFSGRQFSNSRSEMNVSTLELGDSALYLCASSPDSLDTEAFFGQGTRLTVV.

There are a few counts of this clonotype. The V gene is TRBV18, the J gene TRBJ1-2; 7 positions agree with TRBD1. CDR3 size: 18 residues. The ends lost 3 bases at V and 4 bases at J; junction bases unmatched: 17. Germline V lookup: CDR1 KGHSH, CDR2 LQKENI. CDR3: CASSPIRPGTVNRYGYTF. In DNA form, the CDR3 reads TGTGCCAGCTCACCTATACGTCCGGGGACAGTCAACCGCTATGGCTACACCTTC.

This sequence joins TRBV19 and TRBJ2-7, with D maybe TRBD2 (5 bases). The CDR3 sequence is 13 residues long. The V gene lost 3 bases and the J gene lost 2 bases, with 8 bases spanning the gap. Germline assignment: CDR1 LNHDA and CDR2 SQIVND (reference sequence). The CDR3 region has the DNA TGTGCCAGTAGTATGGCACTAGCCTACGAGCAGTACTTC. This codes for CASSMALAYEQYF.

The sample holds many counts of this clonotype. The chain has TRBV29-1 and TRBJ2-7; possibly TRBD2 for D (6 bases). CDR1 is SQVTM and CDR2 is ANQGSEA in the germline V gene. V was shortened by 6 bases and J by 3 bases, with 12 bases between the two germline ends. The CDR3 loop spans 12 amino acids. CDR3: CSVLGGYYEQYF. The CDR3 region has the DNA TGCAGCGTCCTTGGGGGGTACTACGAGCAGTACTTC.

This clonotype was found many times. The rearrangement uses TRBV20-1 and TRBJ2-2; D gene uncertain. Trimming pared 1 base from V and 0 bases from J, leaving 3 bases between. The CDR3 has 13 residues. Germline V gives CDR1 DFQATT, CDR2 SNEGSKA (reference sequence). The CDR3 DNA follows: TGCAGTGCTAGAGGGACGAACACCGGGGAGCTGTTTTTT. This encodes CSARGTNTGELFF.

This clonotype was recorded at least ten times. The chain uses TRBV6-1 and TRBJ2-7; D perhaps matches TRBD1 (6 bases). CDR1 and CDR2 (germline): MNHNS, SASEGT. The CDR3 is 13 amino acids. Trimming pared 5 bases from V and 5 bases from J, leaving 13 bases between. CDR3 amino acids: CASSPNQGHEQYF. The DNA of the CDR3 is TGTGCCAGCAGTCCTAACCAGGGGCACGAGCAGTACTTC.

This clonotype came up a few times. This rearrangement joins TRBV28 to TRBJ2-7; 7 bases are a match to TRBD2. Looked up from germline, CDR1 is MDHEN and CDR2 is SYDVKM. V gave up 2 bases and J gave up 0 bases; unmatched junction bases: 7. The CDR3 runs 16 residues. The CDR3 nucleotides are TGTGCCAGCAGTTTAACTAGCGCGATACACTCCTACGAGCAGTACTTC. This sequence encodes CASSLTSAIHSYEQYF. The full variable domain, in which reference TRBV28 and TRBJ2-7 provide the parts outside the CDR3, is DVKVTQSSRYLVKRTGEKVFLECVQDMDHENMFWYRQDPGLGLRLIYFSYDVKMKEKGDIPEGYSVSREKKERFSLILESASTNQTSMYLCASSLTSAIHSYEQYFGPGTRLTVT.

The sample holds many counts of this clonotype. V usage is TRBV28 and J usage is TRBJ2-7; D gene uncertain. CDR3 length equals 10 residues. V gave up 8 bases and J gave up 4 bases, with 6 bases separating them. CDR1 MDHEN and CDR2 SYDVKM come from the germline V gene. CDR3 sequence (DNA): TGTGCCAGCTCCCGGTACGAGCAGTACTTC. Its protein product is CASSRYEQYF.

This clonotype was counted ten times or more. The J gene is TRBJ2-1, the V gene TRBV28; tentative D call: TRBD1 (6 bases). Germline V CDR1 and CDR2: MDHEN, SYDVKM. The CDR3 is 19 amino acids. V shed 6 bases and J shed 3 bases, with 27 bases lying between them. CDR3 amino acids: CASSNLRNKQGTGYNEQFF. The CDR3 nucleotides are TGTGCCAGCAGCAACCTTCGAAATAAACAGGGAACGGGCTACAATGAGCAGTTCTTC.

This clonotype was recorded many times. The chain is built from TRBV9 and TRBJ2-7; D unresolved. The CDR3 has 14 residues. Germline CDR1 is SGDLS and CDR2 is YYNGEE. V was cut by 0 bases and J by 2 bases, with 9 bases left in between. CDR3 nucleotides: TGTGCCAGCAGCGTAGCTCCAGGAACCTACGAGCAGTACTTC. Its protein product is CASSVAPGTYEQYF.

In its sample, this clonotype was seen many times. The gene calls are TRBV7-9 and TRBJ2-3; 8 nucleotides match TRBD2. Germline CDR1 reads SEHNR; CDR2 reads FQNEAQ (reference sequence). The CDR3 runs to 17 residues. V was pared by 2 bases and J by 2 bases, with 9 bases of the junction left unmatched. The CDR3 here is CASSLRGGAGTTDTQYF. The CDR3 region has the DNA TGTGCCAGCAGCTTACGGGGGGGCGCCGGGACCACAGATACGCAGTATTTT.

The genes are TRBV19 and TRBJ2-6, with TRBD2 as a possible D gene (5 bases). The length of the CDR3 is 16 residues. CDR1 LNHDA and CDR2 SQIVND come from the germline V gene (reference sequence). The ends were cut back, 1 base at V and 0 bases at J, with 7 bases in the middle. The CDR3 region is CASSIGGSSGANVLTF. The CDR3, as DNA: TGTGCCAGTAGTATAGGTGGGAGCTCTGGGGCCAACGTCCTGACTTTC.

The chain combines TRBV9 with TRBJ2-2; D might be TRBD1 (5 bases). With 0 bases removed from V and 2 bases from J, the gap between germline ends came to 8 bases. The CDR3 totals 15 residues. Germline V gene sequence: CDR1 SGDLS, CDR2 YYNGEE. CDR3: CASSVEGHNTGELFF. CDR3 bases: TGTGCCAGCAGCGTAGAGGGGCATAACACCGGGGAGCTGTTTTTT.

Many counts were recorded for this clonotype. The V call is TRBV18, the J call TRBJ2-3; unclear D gene. This CDR3 has 13 residues. Germline V gene lookup returns CDR1 KGHSH and CDR2 LQKENI. V lost 2 bases and J 6 bases, leaving 9 bases between the germline ends. The CDR3 region has the DNA TGTGCCAGCTCACCAGGGGAATCCGATACGCAGTATTTT. As protein: CASSPGESDTQYF.